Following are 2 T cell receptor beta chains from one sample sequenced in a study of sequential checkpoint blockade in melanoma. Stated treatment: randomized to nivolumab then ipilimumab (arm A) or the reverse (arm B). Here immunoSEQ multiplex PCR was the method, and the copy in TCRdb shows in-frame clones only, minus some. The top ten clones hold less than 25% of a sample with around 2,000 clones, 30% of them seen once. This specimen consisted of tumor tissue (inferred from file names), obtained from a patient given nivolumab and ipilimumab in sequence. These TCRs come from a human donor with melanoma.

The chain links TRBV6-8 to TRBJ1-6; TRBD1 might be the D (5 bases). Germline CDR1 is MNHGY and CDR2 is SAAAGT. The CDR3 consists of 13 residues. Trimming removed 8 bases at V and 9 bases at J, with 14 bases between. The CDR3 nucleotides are TGTGCCAGCCGGACTACTGGGGGTTCACCCCTCCACTTT. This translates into CASRTTGGSPLHF.

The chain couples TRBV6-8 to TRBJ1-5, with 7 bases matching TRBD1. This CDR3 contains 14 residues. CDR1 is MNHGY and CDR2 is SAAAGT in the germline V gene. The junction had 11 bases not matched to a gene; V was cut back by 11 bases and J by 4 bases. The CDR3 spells CAVLARGYNQPQHF. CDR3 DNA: TGTGCCGTTTTGGCCAGGGGGTATAATCAGCCCCAGCATTTT.